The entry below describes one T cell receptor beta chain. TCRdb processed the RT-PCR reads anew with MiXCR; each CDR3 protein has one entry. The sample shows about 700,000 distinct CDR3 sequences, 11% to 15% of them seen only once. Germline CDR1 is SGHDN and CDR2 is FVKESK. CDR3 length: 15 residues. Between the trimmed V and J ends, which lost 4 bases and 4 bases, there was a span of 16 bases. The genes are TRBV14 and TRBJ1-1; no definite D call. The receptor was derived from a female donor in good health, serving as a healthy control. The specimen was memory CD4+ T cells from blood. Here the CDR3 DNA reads TGTGCCAGCAGCCCCTTAAAGGGCTTGGGCACTGAAGCTTTCTTT. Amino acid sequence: CASSPLKGLGTEAFF.